The rows below give T cell receptor beta chains drawn from one sample of a study of T-cell reconstitution after alpha-beta-depleted transplantation in children. TCRdb ran MiXCR on the PCR reads and lists one entry per CDR3 protein. Seen here are just over 950,000 distinct CDR3 sequences, around 30% observed once, and the top ten hold about 28%. Sequenced here: PBMCs, mostly from graft donor cells, sampled 360 days after TCRalphabeta/CD19-depleted stem cell transplant. The receptors derive from a boy under three years old who had a stem cell transplant for SCID, so the T cells may come from the graft donor. Each CDR3 is given with its conserved first and last residue. D genes are given only for firm matches. Clone size is shown for a subset of rows, as once, few, many or a class of expanded clone.

J: TRBJ1-2; D: NA; V: TRBV7-9; size: few; CDR3: CASSLPEDSLAGGYTF; DNA: TGTGCCAGCAGCTTACCCGAGGACAGCCTAGCGGGGGGCTACACCTTC
J: TRBJ1-2; D: TRBD1; V: TRBV30; size: few; CDR3: CAWAGQINYGYTF; DNA: TGTGCCTGGGCGGGACAGATTAACTATGGCTACACCTTC
J: TRBJ2-2; D: NA; V: TRBV7-2; size: NA; CDR3: CASSRRDDYTGELFF; DNA: TGTGCCAGCAGCCGTCGGGACGACTACACCGGGGAGCTGTTTTTT
J: TRBJ2-1; D: TRBD2; V: TRBV9; size: NA; CDR3: CASSIPPGLAGGNEQFF; DNA: TGTGCCAGCAGCATACCGCCCGGACTAGCGGGGGGTAATGAGCAGTTCTTC
J: TRBJ2-1; D: NA; V: TRBV7-9; size: few; CDR3: CASSLYGLNEQFF; DNA: TGTGCCAGCAGCTTATACGGGTTGAATGAGCAGTTCTTC
J: TRBJ1-5; D: NA; V: TRBV20-1; size: NA; CDR3: CSATGERGIQPQHF; DNA: TGCAGCGCCACGGGGGAGAGGGGAATTCAGCCCCAGCATTTT
J: TRBJ2-5; D: TRBD1; V: TRBV28; size: NA; CDR3: CASSNRQGIETQYF; DNA: TGTGCCAGCAGTAATCGACAGGGGATAGAGACCCAGTACTTC
J: TRBJ1-4; D: TRBD1; V: TRBV15; size: NA; CDR3: CATSPRDRVEKLFF; DNA: TGTGCCACCAGCCCCCGGGACAGGGTCGAAAAACTGTTTTTT
J: TRBJ1-2; D: NA; V: TRBV3-1; size: NA; CDR3: CASSQGARGLPAYGYTF; DNA: TGTGCCAGCAGCCAAGGGGCCCGTGGACTGCCCGCTTATGGCTACACCTTC
J: TRBJ2-3; D: TRBD2; V: TRBV28; size: NA; CDR3: CASSFDRDRTSTQYF; DNA: TGTGCCAGCAGTTTCGATCGGGATCGGACTAGTACGCAGTATTTT
J: TRBJ2-3; D: TRBD2; V: TRBV6-5; size: NA; CDR3: CASSYSWGLPLTDTQYF; DNA: TGTGCCAGCAGTTACTCGTGGGGACTACCCCTCACAGATACGCAGTATTTT
J: TRBJ2-7; D: NA; V: TRBV5-5; size: few; CDR3: CASSFQRSVSYEQYF; DNA: TGTGCCAGCAGCTTCCAGCGGAGCGTTTCCTACGAGCAGTACTTC
J: TRBJ1-5; D: NA; V: TRBV6-1; size: NA; CDR3: CASSEGDQGNQPQHF; DNA: TGTGCCAGCAGTGAAGGGGACCAGGGCAATCAGCCCCAGCATTTT
J: TRBJ2-5; D: TRBD1; V: TRBV5-1; size: few; CDR3: CASSSDGTGVQETQYF; DNA: TGCGCCAGCAGCTCAGACGGGACAGGGGTCCAAGAGACCCAGTACTTC
J: TRBJ2-2; D: TRBD2; V: TRBV5-4; size: NA; CDR3: CASRTGGTTGELFF; DNA: TGTGCCAGCAGGACGGGGGGTACTACCGGGGAGCTGTTTTTT
J: TRBJ1-3; D: NA; V: TRBV20-1; size: few; CDR3: CSARDLQGSGNTIYF; DNA: TGCAGTGCTAGAGATCTACAGGGATCCGGAAACACCATATATTTT
J: TRBJ2-4; D: NA; V: TRBV12-3/TRBV12-4; size: few; CDR3: CASSLRLANIQYF; DNA: TGTGCCAGCAGTTTACGGCTAGCGAACATTCAGTACTTC
J: TRBJ2-1; D: NA; V: TRBV6-5; size: many; CDR3: CASSYRGSRSYNEQFF; DNA: TGTGCCAGCAGTTACCGTGGGAGTAGGTCCTACAATGAGCAGTTCTTC
J: TRBJ2-7; D: TRBD1; V: TRBV20-1; size: few; CDR3: CSAVTGTGSYPYEQYF; DNA: TGCAGTGCTGTCACCGGGACAGGATCATACCCCTACGAGCAGTACTTC
J: TRBJ2-1; D: NA; V: TRBV19; size: NA; CDR3: CASSTLGGTGNEQFF; DNA: TGTGCCAGTAGTACCCTAGGGGGGACGGGGAATGAGCAGTTCTTC
J: TRBJ2-2; D: NA; V: TRBV18; size: NA; CDR3: CASSPPDRLSTGELFF; DNA: TGTGCCAGCTCACCACCGGACAGACTGTCCACCGGGGAGCTGTTTTTT
J: TRBJ2-2; D: NA; V: TRBV20-1; size: NA; CDR3: CSASGGGPNTGELFF; DNA: TGCAGTGCTTCCGGCGGGGGCCCAAACACCGGGGAGCTGTTTTTT
J: TRBJ2-1; D: TRBD2; V: TRBV7-3; size: few; CDR3: CASSPLPGLVSGSEQFF; DNA: TGTGCCAGCAGCCCTCTTCCCGGACTAGTGAGCGGTAGTGAGCAGTTCTTC
J: TRBJ2-1; D: NA; V: TRBV6-5; size: NA; CDR3: CASSYSDRYNEQFF; DNA: TGTGCCAGCAGTTATTCGGACCGCTACAATGAGCAGTTCTTC
J: TRBJ2-5; D: TRBD1; V: TRBV7-2; size: NA; CDR3: CASSLVTGGTETQYF; DNA: TGTGCCAGCAGCTTAGTCACAGGGGGAACGGAGACCCAGTACTTC
J: TRBJ2-7; D: NA; V: TRBV7-9; size: NA; CDR3: CASSLSSTRYEQYF; DNA: TGTGCCAGCAGCTTATCCTCCACTAGATACGAGCAGTACTTC
J: TRBJ2-1; D: NA; V: TRBV4-1; size: NA; CDR3: CASSQIRGSYNEQFF; DNA: TGCGCCAGCAGCCAAATCAGGGGTTCCTACAATGAGCAGTTCTTC
J: TRBJ1-5; D: NA; V: TRBV6-2/TRBV6-3; size: few; CDR3: CASTNSFYQPQHF; DNA: TGTGCCAGCACCAACAGCTTCTATCAGCCCCAGCATTTT
J: TRBJ2-7; D: TRBD1; V: TRBV18; size: NA; CDR3: CASSATGGDSYEQYF; DNA: TGTGCCAGCTCAGCCACAGGGGGCGATTCTTACGAGCAGTACTTC
J: TRBJ1-2; D: NA; V: TRBV7-2; size: few; CDR3: CASSFQRLSRYGYTF; DNA: TGTGCCAGCAGCTTTCAGAGGCTAAGTCGGTATGGCTACACCTTC
J: TRBJ2-7; D: TRBD2; V: TRBV3-1; size: NA; CDR3: CASSHVSSSGGYEQYF; DNA: TGTGCCAGCAGCCATGTGAGTTCTAGCGGGGGCTACGAGCAGTACTTC
J: TRBJ2-7; D: NA; V: TRBV20-1; size: NA; CDR3: CSAPSGIGLYEQYF; DNA: TGCAGTGCCCCGAGTGGTATAGGGTTGTACGAGCAGTACTTC
J: TRBJ1-5; D: TRBD1; V: TRBV12-3/TRBV12-4; size: few; CDR3: CASSNGTGGSNQPQHF; DNA: TGTGCCAGCAGCAACGGGACAGGGGGAAGCAATCAGCCCCAGCATTTT
J: TRBJ1-6; D: NA; V: TRBV20-1; size: few; CDR3: CSEAGANNSPLHF; DNA: TGCAGTGAGGCAGGGGCGAATAATTCACCCCTCCACTTT
J: TRBJ2-5; D: TRBD2; V: TRBV7-6; size: few; CDR3: CASSLVWLAGEVETQYF; DNA: TGTGCCAGCAGCTTAGTATGGCTAGCGGGGGAGGTAGAGACCCAGTACTTC
J: TRBJ2-7; D: TRBD1; V: TRBV4-2; size: once; CDR3: CASSQVGQVNGRQGARYEQYF; DNA: TGTGCCAGCAGCCAAGTGGGGCAGGTCAATGGTCGACAGGGGGCCCGGTACGAGCAGTACTTC
J: TRBJ2-1; D: TRBD2; V: TRBV11-2; size: NA; CDR3: CASSHASGVLSSYNEQFF; DNA: TGTGCCAGCAGCCACGCTAGCGGGGTTCTTAGCTCCTACAATGAGCAGTTCTTC
J: TRBJ2-4; D: NA; V: TRBV5-1; size: few; CDR3: CASSQTGKNIQYF; DNA: TGCGCCAGCAGCCAGACAGGCAAAAACATTCAGTACTTC
J: TRBJ2-4; D: NA; V: TRBV2; size: once; CDR3: CASSERGSSGIQYF; DNA: TGTGCCAGCAGTGAACGAGGATCGTCCGGCATTCAGTACTTC
J: TRBJ2-7; D: NA; V: TRBV5-1; size: NA; CDR3: CASRSRAFTYEQYF; DNA: TGCGCCAGCCGCTCCCGGGCGTTTACCTACGAGCAGTACTTC
J: TRBJ2-5; D: TRBD1; V: TRBV23-1; size: NA; CDR3: CASSQPGRTGPRAQYF; DNA: TGCGCCAGCAGTCAGCCGGGCCGGACAGGGCCAAGGGCCCAGTACTTC